This T cell receptor beta chain was captured by sequencing in a study of blood T cells in healthy people across ages. The use of a sample-barcoded 5' primer and a J-beta primer mix characterized a second PCR of about 7 to 12 cycles. TCRdb reprocessed the 5' RACE reads via MiXCR and lists one record per CDR3 protein. The table lists 600,000 or so distinct CDR3 sequences, under 25% of them singletons, with 3.5% to 4% in the top ten. CDR3 size: 15 residues. V was shortened by 3 bases and J by 7 bases, with 13 bases between the two germline ends. Total RNA was extracted at no less than 6 micrograms per sample.

This chain joins TRBV12-3 or TRBV12-4 and TRBJ1-6; D perhaps matches TRBD1 (5 bases). This receptor was identified in a man between 65 and 85 years old in good health. The sequenced sample consisted of blood. CDR3 DNA sequence: TGTGCCAGCAGTTTTTCGGCAGGGAGGAATTCACCCCTCCACTTT. As protein: CASSFSAGRNSPLHF.